The 13 T cell receptor beta chains below all came from one sample that was sequenced in a study of T-cell memory formation after mild COVID-19. TCRdb ran MiXCR on the 5' RACE reads and lists one entry per CDR3 protein. This sample has hundreds of thousands of distinct CDR3 sequences; around 8% occur once, and the top ten carry about 20%. The sample taken for sequencing was PBMCs or a T cell subset sorted from them (not recorded which). The receptors come from a man between 18 and 35 years old who had mild COVID-19 (a few samples of this study predate the infection). Cell type and time point are not known.

The chain employs TRBV6-2 or TRBV6-3 and TRBJ1-1, with 7 bases matching TRBD1. Germline V lookup: CDR1 MNHEY, CDR2 SVGEGT. The V segment lost 6 bases and the J segment 8 bases; nucleotides outside the gene matches: 18. This CDR3 spans 16 amino acids. CDR3 sequence reads: CASSSPGQARFGEAFF. Written as DNA, the CDR3 is TGTGCCAGCAGCAGCCCCGGACAGGCCCGGTTTGGGGAAGCTTTCTTT.

This clonotype was detected a few times. The rearrangement links TRBV5-1 to TRBJ1-5, with a tentative D call TRBD1 (6 bases). Between the trimmed V and J ends, which lost 4 bases and 0 bases, there was a span of 11 bases. This CDR3 is built from 15 residues. Germline-derived CDR1 and CDR2 are SGHRS and YFSETQ. This CDR3 reads CASSPRGVSNQPQHF. In DNA, the CDR3 is TGCGCCAGCAGCCCTAGGGGGGTTAGCAATCAGCCCCAGCATTTT.

The chain has TRBV20-1 and TRBJ2-7; TRBD2 aligns across 11 bases. Germline trimming cut 6 bases from V and 3 bases from J; bases unmatched to any gene: 7. Germline values: CDR1 DFQATT, CDR2 SNEGSKA (reference sequence). The CDR3 length is 14 residues. The CDR3 DNA reads TGCAGTGCAACCCCCGGACTAGCGGGCTACGAGCAGTACTTC. As protein: CSATPGLAGYEQYF.

This chain uses TRBV7-9 with TRBJ2-5; tentative D call: TRBD1 (5 bases). V was clipped by 6 bases and J by 7 bases, with 15 bases between them. Germline CDR1 is SEHNR and CDR2 is FQNEAQ (reference sequence). CDR3 size: 13 residues. The CDR3 nucleotides read TGTGCCAGCAGTTCCACAGGTGGTGGGACCCAGTACTTC. It specifies CASSSTGGGTQYF.

This clonotype was counted a few times. The gene calls are TRBV19 and TRBJ1-2; D ambiguous. CDR1 and CDR2 from the germline V gene are LNHDA and SQIVND (reference sequence). V gave up 1 base and J gave up 6 bases, with 9 bases separating them. This CDR3 contains 13 residues. The CDR3 here is CASSIGQQNGYTF. The DNA for the CDR3 is TGTGCCAGTAGTATAGGGCAACAGAATGGCTACACCTTC.

In its sample, this clonotype was seen a few times. V usage is TRBV5-1 and J usage is TRBJ2-3, with 10 bases aligning to TRBD2. The length of the CDR3 is 16 residues. CDR1 and CDR2 (germline): SGHRS, YFSETQ. The V gene end was trimmed by 4 bases and the J gene end by 2 bases; junction bases not matched to a gene: 7. In nucleotides, the CDR3 is TGCGCCAGCAGCCTAGGACTAGCGGACTACACAGATACGCAGTATTTT. It is translated as CASSLGLADYTDTQYF.

The V call is TRBV4-1, the J call TRBJ1-6; the D gene is possibly TRBD1 (6 bases). CDR1 is MGHRA, CDR2 YSYEKL, per germline. V lost 6 bases and J lost 10, with 16 bases in between. CDR3 length equals 14 residues. CDR3 protein: CASSSGTFTSPLHF. CDR3 nucleotides: TGCGCCAGCAGTTCCGGGACATTTACCTCACCCCTCCACTTT.

The chain has TRBV9 and TRBJ1-4, with D uncertain. Germline loops: CDR1 SGDLS, CDR2 YYNGEE. V lost 5 bases and J lost 6, with 17 bases in between. The length of the CDR3 is 15 residues. The CDR3 nucleotides are TGTGCCAGCAGTCCCTCTGGGCGACATGATGAAAAACTGTTTTTT. It encodes CASSPSGRHDEKLFF.

This chain uses TRBV5-1 with TRBJ2-5, with 13 bases that match TRBD2. The CDR3 is made up of 17 amino acids. CDR1 and CDR2 (germline): SGHRS, YFSETQ. J was trimmed by 2 bases and V by 4 bases; bases with no gene match: 8. This chain's CDR3 is CASSPGLAGLIQETQYF. As DNA, the CDR3 is TGCGCCAGCAGCCCGGGACTAGCGGGGTTAATTCAAGAGACCCAGTACTTC.

In this sample, this clonotype turned up a few times. V usage is TRBV4-1 and J usage is TRBJ2-2; 7 bases fit TRBD2. Germline-derived CDR1 and CDR2 are MGHRA and YSYEKL. This CDR3 spans 15 amino acids. Germline trimming cut 1 base from V and 3 bases from J; bases unmatched to any gene: 2. The CDR3 nucleotides are TGCGCCAGCAGCCAAGGGGGGGGAGACACCGGGGAGCTGTTTTTT. It specifies CASSQGGGDTGELFF.

This clonotype appeared many times. The J gene is TRBJ1-3, the V gene TRBV28; D perhaps matches TRBD1 (6 bases). Trimming cost V 2 bases and J 4 bases, with 12 bases left between them. The germline gives CDR1 MDHEN, CDR2 SYDVKM. The length of the CDR3 is 15 residues. The CDR3 DNA follows: TGTGCCAGCAGTTTAGCAGGGGCTCAAGGAAACACCATATATTTT. Protein: CASSLAGAQGNTIYF.

The J gene is TRBJ2-1, the V gene TRBV28; 11 positions agree with TRBD2. V lost 6 bases to trimming and J lost 10 bases; unmatched junction nucleotides: 11. CDR3 length: 15 residues. CDR1 and CDR2 from the germline V gene are MDHEN and SYDVKM. As DNA, the CDR3 is TGTGCCAGCAGGGAAATTAGCGGGGGGGCAAGGGAGCAGTTCTTC. This sequence encodes CASREISGGAREQFF.

This clonotype was counted many times. The chain employs TRBV5-1 and TRBJ1-1; D ambiguous. V lost 2 bases to trimming and J lost 7 bases, with 12 bases between them. This CDR3 contains 13 residues. Germline V lookup: CDR1 SGHRS, CDR2 YFSETQ. Here the CDR3 reads CASSFDGAIEAFF. CDR3 bases: TGCGCCAGCAGCTTCGACGGCGCGATTGAAGCTTTCTTT.